The sequence of this TCR beta chain was determined in a study of CD8+CD57+ T cells in acquired aplastic anemia. This clonotype appeared many times. Germline CDR1 reads MNHEY; CDR2 reads SVGAGI. The CDR3 contains 14 residues. Trimming took 0 bases from V and 5 from J, leaving 10 bases between them. The template used for profiling TCR beta VDJ and CDR3 was genomic DNA. TCRdb processed the reads anew with MiXCR; each CDR3 protein has one entry. This sample carries roughly 300,000 distinct CDR3 sequences, approximately 55% of them seen once, and the ten largest clones take 8%. The receptor was isolated from a human donor with severe aplastic anemia or a healthy control (not recorded which). The sequencing input was sorted CD4+, CD8+, or CD8+CD57+ T cells (not recorded which) from PBMCs. The rearrangement links TRBV6-5 to TRBJ1-1; D gene unclear. Written as DNA, the CDR3 is TGTGCCAGCAGTTACTCGCGGGTGGGGACTGAAGCTTTCTTT. Residues: CASSYSRVGTEAFF.